The 30 T cell receptor beta chains reported below all come from one sample, sequenced in a study of identical twins. TCRdb ran MiXCR on the 5' RACE reads and lists one entry per CDR3 protein. The sample has some 560,000 distinct CDR3 sequences, roughly 9.5% seen once; the top ten hold 2.5% to 3.5%. These sequences were also reported in another study, on yellow fever vaccine responses in identical twins.

The sample was PBMCs. Receptors were obtained from a woman aged 18-30 years in good health.

The chain uses TRBV5-6 and TRBJ2-3; TRBD1 might be the D (5 bases). V was pared by 2 bases and J by 0 bases, with 10 bases between. This CDR3 spans 15 amino acids. CDR1 SGHDT and CDR2 YYEEEE come from the germline V gene. This chain's CDR3 is CASSFGAASTDTQYF. The CDR3 DNA is TGTGCCAGCAGCTTTGGGGCAGCGAGCACAGATACGCAGTATTTT. Full variable domain (missing parts from reference TRBV5-6 and TRBJ2-3): DAGVTQSPTHLIKTRGQQVTLRCSPKSGHDTVSWYQQALGQGPQFIFQYYEEEERQRGNFPDRFSGHQFPNYSSELNVNALLLGDSALYLCASSFGAASTDTQYFGPGTRLTVL.

The V gene is TRBV5-1, the J gene TRBJ2-5, with no clear D. From germline, CDR1 is SGHRS and CDR2 YFSETQ. The germline V and J ends were trimmed by 4 bases and 5 bases, with 21 bases remaining between them. The CDR3 totals 16 residues. CDR3 in DNA: TGCGCCAGCAGCCAAGCTCTGCCGGACCCCCGGGAGACCCAGTACTTC. This translates into CASSQALPDPRETQYF.

The gene calls are TRBV20-1 and TRBJ2-3; 11 bases fit TRBD2. The CDR3 is made up of 14 amino acids. V lost 5 bases and J lost 4; bases outside the gene matches: 5. The germline CDR1 and CDR2 sequences are DFQATT and SNEGSKA (reference sequence). The CDR3 spells CSAGLTSGADTQYF. The CDR3 coding sequence is TGCAGTGCTGGTTTGACTAGCGGGGCAGATACGCAGTATTTT.

This clonotype appeared a few times. The junction differs from germline at one of its ends, possibly a read error. The chain's CDR3 is CASSLGSLSHEQYF. The CDR3 DNA follows: TGTGCCAGCAGCTTAGGTTCTCTCTCCCACGAGCAGTACTTC. The chain recombines TRBV11-2 with TRBJ2-7; no clear D gene. There are 14 residues in the CDR3. Germline values: CDR1 SGHAT, CDR2 FQNNGV. Filled out from reference TRBV11-2 and TRBJ2-7, the complete variable domain reads EAGVAQSPRYKIIEKRQSVAFWCNPISGHATLYWYQQILGQGPKLLIQFQNNGVVDDSQLPKDRFSAERLKGVDSTLKIQPAKLEDSAVYLCASSLGSLSHEQYFGPGTRLTVT.

This clonotype has a handful of counts. The chain has TRBV2 and TRBJ2-5; 9 bases are shared with TRBD1. The CDR3 is 14 residues long. From germline, CDR1 is SNHLY and CDR2 FYNNEI. Trimming at V came to 5 bases and at J to 4 bases, leaving 5 bases not matched to a gene. DNA for the CDR3: TGTGCCAGCAGTCCCCAGGGACAGGGAGAGACCCAGTACTTC. This codes for CASSPQGQGETQYF.

This clonotype has a count of ten or more. The CDR3, as DNA: TGTGCCATCAGTGGTGGACAGCAAGAGACCCAGTACTTC. Translation: CAISGGQQETQYF. This chain connects TRBV10-3 to TRBJ2-5; a weak D match, TRBD1 (6 bases). Germline V lookup: CDR1 ENHRY, CDR2 SYGVKD. There are 13 residues in the CDR3. V lost 4 bases, J lost 2 bases, and 8 bases lay in between.

There are a few counts of this clonotype. The chain recombines TRBV5-1 with TRBJ2-7, with D unresolved. Germline V gives CDR1 SGHRS, CDR2 YFSETQ. The V end was cut by 2 bases, the J end by 0 bases, with 9 bases between. This CDR3 region has 14 residues. The DNA of the CDR3 is TGCGCCAGCAGCTTACGCTCTGACTCCTACGAGCAGTACTTC. Protein: CASSLRSDSYEQYF.

This clonotype appeared many times. The rearrangement joins TRBV20-1 to TRBJ2-3; TRBD2 aligns across 9 bases. Germline V gives CDR1 DFQATT, CDR2 SNEGSKA (reference sequence). The CDR3 extends over 14 amino acids. CDR3 DNA sequence: TGCAGCCACTCCCACAGCGGGAGGCCAGATACGCAGTATTTT. As protein: CSHSHSGRPDTQYF.

This clonotype was observed at least ten times. The genes are TRBV4-2 and TRBJ1-4; 7 bases fit TRBD1. This CDR3 comprises 15 residues. V was pared by 4 bases and J by 4 bases, with 6 bases of the junction left unmatched. From germline, CDR1 is LGHNA and CDR2 YNFKEQ. DNA of the CDR3: TGTGCCAGCAGCCTGATGACAGGGAATAATGAAAAACTGTTTTTT. As protein: CASSLMTGNNEKLFF.

This clonotype was counted between two and nine times. At one boundary the junction diverges from the germline segment, which might be a read error. The gene calls are TRBV7-9 and TRBJ2-2, with 7 nucleotides matching TRBD1. The CDR3 runs to 16 residues. Germline assignment: CDR1 SEHNR and CDR2 FQNEAQ (reference sequence). The DNA of the CDR3 is TGTGCCAGCAGTCCTAGGACAGGCGCGAGCACCGGGGAGCTGGTTTTT. This encodes CASSPRTGASTGELVF.

J is TRBJ2-6 and V is TRBV5-1; D is ambiguous. V shed 4 bases and J shed 0 bases, with 11 bases lying between them. From germline, CDR1 is SGHRS and CDR2 YFSETQ. This CDR3 is 16 amino acids long. The CDR3 nucleotides read TGCGCCAGCAGCCTCACACCAGTCTCTGGGGCCAACGTCCTGACTTTC. This translates into CASSLTPVSGANVLTF.

This clonotype was recorded at least ten times. V usage is TRBV24-1 and J usage is TRBJ2-1; D might be TRBD1 (6 bases). Trimming took 3 bases from V and 1 from J, leaving 9 bases between them. The V gene's germline CDR1 is KGHDR and CDR2 SFDVKD. The CDR3 has 15 residues. The CDR3 is CATSDTGISYNEQFF. The CDR3 coding sequence is TGTGCCACCAGTGATACAGGGATTTCCTACAATGAGCAGTTCTTC.

V is TRBV7-2 and J is TRBJ1-1; weak D call: TRBD1 (6 bases). This CDR3 region has 15 residues. V was clipped by 1 base and J by 10 bases, with 19 bases between them. Germline CDR1 and CDR2: SGHTA and FQGNSA. CDR3 DNA sequence: TGTGCCAGCAGCTTAGAGCAGGGGTTGTTGTCAGGAGCTTTCTTT. This codes for CASSLEQGLLSGAFF.

There are a few counts of this clonotype. The junction differs from germline at one of its ends, possibly a read error. V gene TRBV20-1 combines with J gene TRBJ2-3; possible D gene TRBD1, 6 bases. The CDR3 runs 16 residues. Germline assignment: CDR1 DFQATT and CDR2 SNEGSKA (reference sequence). CDR3 coding DNA: TGCTGTGCTAGCTATTTACAGGGAGTCAACACAGATACGCAGTATTTT. Its translation is CCASYLQGVNTDTQYF.

This clonotype was recorded many times. V gene TRBV28 combines with J gene TRBJ2-7; 8 bases align to TRBD2. Germline assignment: CDR1 MDHEN and CDR2 SYDVKM. The trim removed 6 bases at V and 2 bases at J, leaving 9 bases unmatched. The CDR3 loop spans 15 amino acids. The CDR3 protein is CASSVTSAATYEQYF. CDR3 coding DNA: TGTGCCAGCAGCGTGACTAGCGCCGCAACCTACGAGCAGTACTTC. The variable domain in full, with the rest retrieved from reference TRBV28 and TRBJ2-7, is DVKVTQSSRYLVKRTGEKVFLECVQDMDHENMFWYRQDPGLGLRLIYFSYDVKMKEKGDIPEGYSVSREKKERFSLILESASTNQTSMYLCASSVTSAATYEQYFGPGTRLTVT.

This clonotype has at least ten counts. This sequence joins TRBV11-2 and TRBJ2-1; 11 bases align to TRBD2. V lost 5 bases, J lost 7 bases, and 16 bases stayed unmatched. CDR3 length: 18 residues. The germline gives CDR1 SGHAT, CDR2 FQNNGV. The CDR3 protein is CASSKTSGAPPLRNEQFF. CDR3 nucleotide sequence: TGTGCCAGCAGCAAGACTAGCGGGGCGCCACCTTTGAGAAATGAGCAGTTCTTC.

In its sample, this clonotype was seen a few times. The CDR3 spells CASSSSDYPTRGEQYF. The CDR3 DNA reads as TGTGCCAGCAGCTCCTCTGACTATCCAACTAGAGGGGAGCAGTACTTC. V usage is TRBV9 and J usage is TRBJ2-7, with a possible D match to TRBD2 (5 bases). Germline lookup yields CDR1 SGDLS and CDR2 YYNGEE. This CDR3 has 16 residues. Trimming removed 4 bases at V and 7 bases at J, with 24 bases between.

This clonotype was seen only a few times. The chain uses TRBV30 and TRBJ2-3, with a tentative D call TRBD2 (5 bases). Deletions cut 0 bases from V and 0 bases from J, with 10 bases between. Germline V gene data show CDR1 as GTSNPN and CDR2 as SVGIG (reference sequence). The CDR3 sequence is 15 residues long. The CDR3 nucleotides are TGTGCCTGGAGTGTACAAAGCGGAAGCACAGATACGCAGTATTTT. Translated, it gives CAWSVQSGSTDTQYF.

This clonotype was seen repeatedly, ten times or more. The chain employs TRBV5-1 and TRBJ1-5, with D unclear. From germline, CDR1 is SGHRS and CDR2 YFSETQ. The CDR3 is made up of 15 amino acids. Trimming removed 0 bases at V and 3 bases at J, with 10 bases between. The CDR3 here is CASSLGESPNQPQHF. In DNA form, the CDR3 reads TGCGCCAGCAGCTTGGGGGAATCCCCCAATCAGCCCCAGCATTTT.

At least ten counts were recorded for this clonotype. The V call is TRBV3-1, the J call TRBJ2-1; no reliable D call. This CDR3 comprises 14 residues. Looked up from germline, CDR1 is LGHDT and CDR2 is YNNKEL (reference sequence). V lost 4 bases and J 3 bases, leaving 10 bases between the germline ends. The CDR3 loop reads CASSPSWDYNEQFF. CDR3 DNA: TGTGCCAGCAGCCCCTCCTGGGACTACAATGAGCAGTTCTTC.

This clonotype has just a few counts. The gene calls are TRBV29-1 and TRBJ1-1; TRBD1 matches at 7 bases. The J segment lost 1 base and the V segment lost 6 bases, leaving 8 bases of the junction unmatched. Germline values: CDR1 SQVTM, CDR2 ANQGSEA. The CDR3 runs to 14 residues. CDR3 residues: CSVSSTGWNTEAFF. Here the CDR3 DNA reads TGCAGCGTCAGCTCGACAGGGTGGAACACTGAAGCTTTCTTT.

This clonotype was counted at least ten times. The chain links TRBV29-1 to TRBJ2-7; perhaps TRBD1 as D (6 bases). The CDR3 sequence is 13 residues long. Trimming shortened V by 4 bases and J by 3 bases, and 13 bases separated the two germline ends. Per germline, CDR1 SQVTM and CDR2 ANQGSEA. DNA for the CDR3: TGCAGCGTTGGTGGGGCAGGGGTCTACGAGCAGTACTTC. Protein: CSVGGAGVYEQYF.

In this sample, this clonotype turned up a few times. V usage is TRBV28 and J usage is TRBJ2-3; D possibly matches TRBD1 or TRBD2 (7 bases each). Between the trimmed V and J ends, which lost 6 bases and 1 base, there was a span of 14 bases. Germline V lookup: CDR1 MDHEN, CDR2 SYDVKM. CDR3 length: 15 residues. The CDR3 bases are TGTGCCAGCAGGCGGGGGACAGCACGCACAGATACGCAGTATTTT. It is translated as CASRRGTARTDTQYF.

The chain links TRBV3-1 to TRBJ2-1, with D possibly matching TRBD2 (6 bases). The CDR3 spans 15 residues. V dropped 2 bases and J dropped 7 bases, with 15 bases sitting between them. The germline V gene has CDR1 LGHDT and CDR2 YNNKEL (reference sequence). The CDR3 sequence is CASSQQGGSGNEQFF. Written as DNA, the CDR3 is TGTGCCAGCAGCCAACAGGGAGGTAGTGGAAATGAGCAGTTCTTC.

This clonotype was observed many times. This sequence joins TRBV7-6 and TRBJ1-1; D gene ambiguous. This CDR3 spans 15 amino acids. The germline V gene encodes CDR1 SGHVS and CDR2 FNYEAQ. V was pared by 1 base and J by 2 bases, with 11 bases between. CDR3: CASSLGAGLNTEAFF. The CDR3 nucleotides are TGTGCCAGCAGCTTAGGCGCCGGGCTAAACACTGAAGCTTTCTTT.

This clonotype was detected many times. V gene TRBV24-1 combines with J gene TRBJ2-3, with TRBD2 matching over 8 bases. This CDR3 spans 16 amino acids. The germline V gene encodes CDR1 KGHDR and CDR2 SFDVKD. V lost 1 base, J lost 7 bases, and 9 bases stayed unmatched. CDR3 nucleotides: TGTGCCACCAGTGATTTTGGAACTAGCGGACTGCATACGCAGTATTTT. This translates into CATSDFGTSGLHTQYF.

A few counts support this clonotype. The genes are TRBV5-6 and TRBJ2-7, with 7 nucleotides matching TRBD2. Losses at the gene ends were 3 bases for V and 2 bases for J; bases not matched to a gene: 5. The CDR3 runs to 14 residues. The germline gives CDR1 SGHDT, CDR2 YYEEEE. The CDR3 nucleotides are TGTGCCAGCAGCTACCCCGGGAGGCCCTACGAGCAGTACTTC. Protein sequence: CASSYPGRPYEQYF.

This clonotype was found a few times. The genes are TRBV20-1 and TRBJ2-3, with a tentative D call TRBD2 (5 bases). This CDR3 spans 15 amino acids. CDR1 and CDR2 from the germline V gene are DFQATT and SNEGSKA (reference sequence). V was shortened by 5 bases and J by 3 bases, with 18 bases between the two germline ends. The CDR3 is CSAQAGLEGTDTQYF. The CDR3, as DNA: TGCAGTGCTCAAGCTGGGCTCGAGGGTACAGATACGCAGTATTTT.

This clonotype was detected only a few times. The rearrangement joins TRBV20-1 to TRBJ2-7, with D possibly being TRBD2 (6 bases). Trimming removed 6 bases at V and 6 bases at J, with 18 bases between. This CDR3 is 13 amino acids long. Germline V gene sequence: CDR1 DFQATT, CDR2 SNEGSKA (reference sequence). CDR3 residues: CSAPSWGDGEQYF. The CDR3, as DNA: TGCAGTGCCCCGTCCTGGGGGGACGGCGAGCAGTACTTC.

The rearrangement joins TRBV5-6 to TRBJ2-3; the D gene is possibly TRBD1 (6 bases). Trimming left V 2 bases short and J 0 bases short, with 13 bases between. From germline, CDR1 is SGHDT and CDR2 YYEEEE. The length of the CDR3 is 16 residues. The CDR3 DNA reads TGTGCCAGCAGCTTTAGAGACAGGAGTAGCACAGATACGCAGTATTTT. Translated: CASSFRDRSSTDTQYF.